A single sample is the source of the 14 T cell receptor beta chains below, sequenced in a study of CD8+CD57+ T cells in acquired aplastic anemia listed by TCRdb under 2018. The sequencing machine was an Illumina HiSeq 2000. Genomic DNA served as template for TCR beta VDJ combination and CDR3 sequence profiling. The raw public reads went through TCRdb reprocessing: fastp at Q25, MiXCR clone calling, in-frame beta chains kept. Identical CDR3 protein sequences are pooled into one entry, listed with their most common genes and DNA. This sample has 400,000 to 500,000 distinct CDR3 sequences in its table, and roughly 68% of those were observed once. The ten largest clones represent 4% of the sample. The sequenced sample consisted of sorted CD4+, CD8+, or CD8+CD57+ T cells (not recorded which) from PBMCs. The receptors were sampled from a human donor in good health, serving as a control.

The CDR3 DNA reads TGTGCCAGTAGCCACCGGGGGGGGCCCCATGAGCAGTACTTC. Translation: CASSHRGGPHEQYF. This rearrangement joins TRBV19 to TRBJ2-7, with 8 positions matching TRBD2. There are 14 residues in the CDR3. CDR1 LNHDA and CDR2 SQIVND come from the germline V gene (reference sequence). V was pared by 6 bases and J by 7 bases, with 11 bases of the junction left unmatched.

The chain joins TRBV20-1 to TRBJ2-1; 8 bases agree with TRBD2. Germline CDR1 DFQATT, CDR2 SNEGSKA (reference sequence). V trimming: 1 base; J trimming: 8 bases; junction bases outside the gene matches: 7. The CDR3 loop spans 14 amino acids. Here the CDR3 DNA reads TGCAGTGCTAGAGCGGGGGGGGGGAATGATGAGCAGTTCTTC. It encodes CSARAGGGNDEQFF.

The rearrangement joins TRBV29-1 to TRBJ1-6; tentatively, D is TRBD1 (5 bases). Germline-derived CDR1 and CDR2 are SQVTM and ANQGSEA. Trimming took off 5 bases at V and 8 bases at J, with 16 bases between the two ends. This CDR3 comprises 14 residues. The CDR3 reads CSVRTGGRDSPLHF. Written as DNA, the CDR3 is TGCAGCGTTCGAACCGGGGGACGAGATTCACCCCTCCACTTT.

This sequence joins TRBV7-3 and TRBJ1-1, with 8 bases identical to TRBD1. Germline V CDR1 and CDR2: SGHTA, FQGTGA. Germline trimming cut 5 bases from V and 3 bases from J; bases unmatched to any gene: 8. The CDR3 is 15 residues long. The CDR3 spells CASSTPGGYDTEAFF. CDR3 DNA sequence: TGTGCCAGCAGCACACCAGGGGGCTACGACACTGAAGCTTTCTTT.

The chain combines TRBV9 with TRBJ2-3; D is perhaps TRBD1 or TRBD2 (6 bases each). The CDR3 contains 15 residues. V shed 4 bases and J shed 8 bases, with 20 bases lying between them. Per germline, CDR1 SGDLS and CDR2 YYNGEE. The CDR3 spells CASSLRGPSPATQYF. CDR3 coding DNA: TGTGCCAGCAGCCTTCGGGGGCCCTCACCAGCTACGCAGTATTTT.

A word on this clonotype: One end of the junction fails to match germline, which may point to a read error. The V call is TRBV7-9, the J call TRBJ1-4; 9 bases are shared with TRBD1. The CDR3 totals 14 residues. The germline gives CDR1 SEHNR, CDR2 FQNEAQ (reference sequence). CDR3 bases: TGTGCCAGCAGCGTGACAGGGGGGAATGAAAGACTGTTTTTT. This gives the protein CASSVTGGNERLFF.

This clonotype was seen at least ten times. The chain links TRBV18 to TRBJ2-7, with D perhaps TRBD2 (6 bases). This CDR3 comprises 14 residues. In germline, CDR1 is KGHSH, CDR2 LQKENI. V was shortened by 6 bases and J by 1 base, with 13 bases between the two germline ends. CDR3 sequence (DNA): TGTGCCAGCTCCCGACTAGTCACTTCCTACGAGCAGTACTTC. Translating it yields CASSRLVTSYEQYF.

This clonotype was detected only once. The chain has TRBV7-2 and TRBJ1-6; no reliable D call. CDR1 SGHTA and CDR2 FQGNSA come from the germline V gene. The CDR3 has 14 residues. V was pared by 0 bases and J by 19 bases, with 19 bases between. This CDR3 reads CASSLATRTDTQHF. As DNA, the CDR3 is TGTGCCAGCAGCTTAGCCACACGCACAGATACGCAGCACTTT. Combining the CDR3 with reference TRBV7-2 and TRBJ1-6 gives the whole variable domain GAGVSQSPSNKVTEKGKDVELRCDPISGHTALYWYRQSLGQGLEFLIYFQGNSAPDKSGLPSDRFSAERTGGSVSTLTIQRTQQEDSAVYLCASSLATRTDTQHFGNGTRLTVT.

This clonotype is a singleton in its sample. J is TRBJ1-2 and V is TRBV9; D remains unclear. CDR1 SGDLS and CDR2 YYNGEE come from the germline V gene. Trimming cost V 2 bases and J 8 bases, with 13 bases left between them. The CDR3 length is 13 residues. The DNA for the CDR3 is TGTGCCAGCAGCGTCAGGAGCCGTGGGGGCTACACCTTC. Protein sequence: CASSVRSRGGYTF.

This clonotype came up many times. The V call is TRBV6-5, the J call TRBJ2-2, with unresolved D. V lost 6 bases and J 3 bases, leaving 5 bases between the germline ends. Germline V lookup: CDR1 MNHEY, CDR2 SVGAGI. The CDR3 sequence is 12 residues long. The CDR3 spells CASSRDTGELFF. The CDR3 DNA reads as TGTGCCAGCAGCAGAGACACCGGGGAGCTGTTTTTT.

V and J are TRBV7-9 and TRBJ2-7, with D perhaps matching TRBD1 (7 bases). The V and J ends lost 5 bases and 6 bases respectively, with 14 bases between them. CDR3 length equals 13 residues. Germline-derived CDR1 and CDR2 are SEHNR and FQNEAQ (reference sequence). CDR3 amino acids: CASSPGTAGEQYV. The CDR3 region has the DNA TGTGCCAGCAGCCCCGGGACAGCGGGCGAGCAGTACGTC.

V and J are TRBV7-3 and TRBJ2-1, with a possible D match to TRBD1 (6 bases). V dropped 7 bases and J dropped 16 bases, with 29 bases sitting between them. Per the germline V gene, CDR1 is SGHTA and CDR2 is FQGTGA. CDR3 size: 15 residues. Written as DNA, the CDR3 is TGTGCCAGCATGGGCGACAGGCCATCCTACAATGAGTATTTCTTC. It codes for CASMGDRPSYNEYFF.

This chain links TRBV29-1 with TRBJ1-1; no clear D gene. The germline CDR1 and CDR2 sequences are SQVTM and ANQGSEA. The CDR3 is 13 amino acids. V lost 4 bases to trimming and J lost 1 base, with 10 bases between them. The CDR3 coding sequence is TGCAGCGTTGGGAGGGATCGGAACACTGAAGCTTTCTTT. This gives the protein CSVGRDRNTEAFF.

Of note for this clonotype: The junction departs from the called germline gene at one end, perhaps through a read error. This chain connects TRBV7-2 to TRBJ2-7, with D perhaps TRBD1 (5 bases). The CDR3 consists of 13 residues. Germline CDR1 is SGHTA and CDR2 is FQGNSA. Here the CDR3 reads CASSGSTEGGYNF. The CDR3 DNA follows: TGTGCCAGCAGCGGTTCGACAGAAGGTGGCTACAACTTC. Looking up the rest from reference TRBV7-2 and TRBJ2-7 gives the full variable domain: GAGVSQSPSNKVTEKGKDVELRCDPISGHTALYWYRQSLGQGLEFLIYFQGNSAPDKSGLPSDRFSAERTGGSVSTLTIQRTQQEDSAVYLCASSGSTEGGYNFGPGTRLTVT.